This T cell receptor beta chain was found in a study of blood T cell repertoires in COVID-19. Study at large: T cells, B-cell-depleted T cells, or PBMCs provided the cDNA or gDNA that served as material.

The data were produced by immunoSEQ multiplex PCR, yet TCRdb's version contains in-frame clones alone and is incomplete. Of nearly 250,000 clones listed, about 89% are singletons. V was trimmed by 3 bases and J by 7 bases, leaving 3 bases between them. The CDR3 length is 10 residues. Germline CDR1 MDHEN, CDR2 SYDVKM. The specimen sequenced was peripheral blood. The chain uses TRBV28 and TRBJ1-2; D ambiguous. This clonotype was obtained from an older woman who had recovered from COVID-19. Here the CDR3 reads CASSFRGYTF. The CDR3 DNA follows: TGTGCCAGCAGTTTCCGTGGCTACACCTTC.